Below are 26 T cell receptor beta chains sequenced from a single sample in a study of T cell changes during pregnancy in multiple sclerosis. Sequencing used immunoSEQ multiplex PCR; TCRdb keeps in-frame clones, though not all of them. This sample has tens of thousands of clones; about nine tenths occur once, and the top ten carry around 0.64%. The material was peripheral blood, obtained in the third trimester of pregnancy. The source of these receptors is a female donor in good health, enrolled as a control in a pregnancy study.

The chain has TRBV5-1 and TRBJ2-2, with a weak D call TRBD2 (6 bases). The germline V gene encodes CDR1 SGHRS and CDR2 YFSETQ. This CDR3 is built from 16 residues. Trimming pared 4 bases from V and 7 bases from J, leaving 20 bases between. CDR3 bases: TGCGCCAGCAGCCATGGGGCGGGGAGCCCCGTCGGGGAGCTGTTTTTT. Amino acid sequence: CASSHGAGSPVGELFF.

This clone has just one count. The chain couples TRBV7-2 to TRBJ2-2; perhaps TRBD2 as D (6 bases). This CDR3 has 16 residues. Trimming stripped 1 base from V and 0 bases from J, with 9 bases between. Germline lookup yields CDR1 SGHTA and CDR2 FQGNSA. CDR3 residues: CASSLGGTSNTGELFF. Written as DNA, the CDR3 is TGTGCCAGCAGCTTAGGGGGGACTTCGAACACCGGGGAGCTGTTTTTT. The full variable domain, in which reference TRBV7-2 and TRBJ2-2 provide the parts outside the CDR3, is GAGVSQSPSNKVTEKGKDVELRCDPISGHTALYWYRQSLGQGLEFLIYFQGNSAPDKSGLPSDRFSAERTGGSVSTLTIQRTQQEDSAVYLCASSLGGTSNTGELFFGEGSRLTVL.

In its sample, this clone was seen once. The chain employs TRBV7-2 and TRBJ1-1; possibly TRBD1 for D (6 bases). The CDR3 covers 15 residues. The ends were cut back, 7 bases at V and 3 bases at J, with 18 bases in the middle. Germline CDR1 SGHTA, CDR2 FQGNSA. Here the CDR3 DNA reads TGTGCCAGCAACCCCCAGCTACCAGGGGACACTGAAGCTTTCTTT. It is translated as CASNPQLPGDTEAFF. Together with reference TRBV7-2 and TRBJ1-1, the CDR3 gives the full variable domain: GAGVSQSPSNKVTEKGKDVELRCDPISGHTALYWYRQSLGQGLEFLIYFQGNSAPDKSGLPSDRFSAERTGGSVSTLTIQRTQQEDSAVYLCASNPQLPGDTEAFFGQGTRLTVV.

The chain links TRBV19 to TRBJ2-7, with 8 bases that match TRBD1. The germline V gene has CDR1 LNHDA and CDR2 SQIVND (reference sequence). V trimming: 2 bases; J trimming: 3 bases; junction bases outside the gene matches: 9. This CDR3 is built from 16 residues. The CDR3 here is CASSIPRTGKGYEQYF. In DNA form, the CDR3 reads TGTGCCAGTAGTATACCCCGGACAGGGAAGGGCTACGAGCAGTACTTC.

The chain couples TRBV5-6 to TRBJ2-7, with 11 bases that match TRBD2. Germline CDR1 reads SGHDT; CDR2 reads YYEEEE. The CDR3 runs 15 residues. After removal of 4 bases from V and 6 bases from J, the junction contained 9 bases not matched to a gene. The CDR3 here is CASSPDLAGGPEQYF. For the CDR3, the DNA is TGTGCCAGCAGCCCTGACCTAGCGGGGGGCCCCGAGCAGTACTTC.

This chain connects TRBV6-4 to TRBJ2-3, with no clear D. Germline-derived CDR1 and CDR2 are MRHNA and SNTAGT. CDR3 length: 15 amino acids. V was pared by 5 bases and J by 1 base, with 13 bases between. The DNA for the CDR3 is TGTGCCAGCAGTCCCGGCCCTGAGGGCACAGATACGCAGTATTTT. Amino acids: CASSPGPEGTDTQYF.

This clone showed up just once. The genes are TRBV5-1 and TRBJ2-3; D unclear. V was clipped by 3 bases and J by 6 bases, with 17 bases between them. This CDR3 has 15 residues. Germline loops: CDR1 SGHRS, CDR2 YFSETQ. Here the CDR3 reads CASSSSQWRRDTQYF. The CDR3 DNA reads TGCGCCAGCAGCTCGAGCCAGTGGCGGCGGGATACGCAGTATTTT.

This chain links TRBV7-9 with TRBJ1-2; maybe TRBD1 (5 bases). Germline values: CDR1 SEHNR, CDR2 FQNEAQ (reference sequence). Between the trimmed V and J ends, which lost 10 bases and 2 bases, there was a span of 11 bases. The CDR3 sequence is 12 residues long. The CDR3 spells CAIGGTNYGYTF. CDR3 DNA: TGTGCCATCGGGGGAACGAACTATGGCTACACCTTC. Filled out from reference TRBV7-9 and TRBJ1-2, the complete variable domain reads DTGVSQNPRHKITKRGQNVTFRCDPISEHNRLYWYRQTLGQGPEFLTYFQNEAQLEKSRLLSDRFSAERPKGSFSTLEIQRTEQGDSAMYLCAIGGTNYGYTFGSGTRLTVV.

The gene calls are TRBV6-1 and TRBJ1-2; D may be TRBD1 (5 bases). The V end was cut by 2 bases, the J end by 1 base, with 11 bases between. CDR1 and CDR2 from the germline V gene are MNHNS and SASEGT. The CDR3 sequence is 15 residues long. CDR3 nucleotides: TGTGCCAGCAGTGAACGACAGACCCTTAACTATGGCTACACCTTC. It translates to CASSERQTLNYGYTF.

The chain is built from TRBV5-6 and TRBJ2-3, with 8 bases lining up with TRBD2. CDR1 is SGHDT, CDR2 YYEEEE, per germline. This CDR3 is 14 amino acids long. Trimming cost V 2 bases and J 5 bases; bases outside gene matches: 4. The CDR3 DNA sequence: TGTGCCAGCAGCTTCGGACTAGCCCGAGATACGCAGTATTTT. Its translation: CASSFGLARDTQYF.

This clone has a single count. CDR3: CASKGRGGTDTQYF. The CDR3 nucleotides read TGCGCCAGCAAGGGGCGGGGGGGTACAGATACGCAGTATTTT. V usage is TRBV10-2 and J usage is TRBJ2-3, with 9 bases aligning to TRBD2. Trimming took 7 bases from V and 3 from J; bases not matched to a gene: 5. The CDR3 is 14 residues long. The germline gives CDR1 WSHSY, CDR2 SAAADI.

V is TRBV4-1 and J is TRBJ1-5; TRBD1 might be the D (6 bases). V was shortened by 3 bases and J by 0 bases, with 12 bases between the two germline ends. In germline, CDR1 is MGHRA, CDR2 YSYEKL. The CDR3 is made up of 16 amino acids. CDR3 coding DNA: TGCGCCAGCAGCCAGACAGGAGAATATAGCAATCAGCCCCAGCATTTT. Translated: CASSQTGEYSNQPQHF.

With respect to this clone: Mismatch with germline at one junction end may stem from a read error. The chain has TRBV20-1 and TRBJ1-2; 7 positions match TRBD1. The CDR3 is 11 residues long. CDR1 DFQATT and CDR2 SNEGSKA come from the germline V gene (reference sequence). DNA of the CDR3: TGCATTCATACCGGGACAGCCGCCGAAGCCTTC. Translation gives CIHTGTAAEAF.

The chain carries TRBV19 and TRBJ1-5, with 10 positions matching TRBD1. CDR3 length: 15 amino acids. With V trimmed by 6 bases and J by 5 bases, 7 bases remained unmatched. The germline V gene encodes CDR1 LNHDA and CDR2 SQIVND (reference sequence). The CDR3: CASSKGGQGDQPQHF. The CDR3 region has the DNA TGTGCCAGTAGCAAGGGAGGACAGGGGGATCAGCCCCAGCATTTT.

This clone is a singleton in its sample. The rearrangement joins TRBV19 to TRBJ1-2; TRBD1 is a possible D gene (5 bases). The CDR3 totals 13 residues. Germline values: CDR1 LNHDA, CDR2 SQIVND (reference sequence). V was pared by 5 bases and J by 4 bases, with 11 bases between. CDR3 bases: TGTGCCAGTAGTCCCCGTAGGGGCTATGGCTACACCTTC. This gives the protein CASSPRRGYGYTF.

The DNA of the CDR3 is TGTGCCAGTCGGTCAGGGGGCGGCCCCGACTACGAGCAGTACTTC. It codes for CASRSGGGPDYEQYF. The chain employs TRBV19 and TRBJ2-7, with 8 bases matching TRBD1. This CDR3 spans 15 amino acids. Germline assignment: CDR1 LNHDA and CDR2 SQIVND (reference sequence). V trimming: 8 bases; J trimming: 3 bases; junction bases outside the gene matches: 12.

The rearrangement joins TRBV7-2 to TRBJ2-1, with 14 bases identical to TRBD2. The V segment lost 4 bases and the J segment 4 bases; nucleotides outside the gene matches: 3. Germline assignment: CDR1 SGHTA and CDR2 FQGNSA. The CDR3 length is 16 residues. The CDR3 is CASSSGLAGAYNEQFF. CDR3 nucleotide sequence: TGTGCCAGCAGCTCGGGACTAGCGGGAGCGTACAATGAGCAGTTCTTC. Variable domain in full (rest from reference TRBV7-2 and TRBJ2-1): GAGVSQSPSNKVTEKGKDVELRCDPISGHTALYWYRQSLGQGLEFLIYFQGNSAPDKSGLPSDRFSAERTGGSVSTLTIQRTQQEDSAVYLCASSSGLAGAYNEQFFGPGTRLTVL.

The chain employs TRBV7-8 and TRBJ1-1; D gene ambiguous. Germline V CDR1 and CDR2: SGHVS, FQNEAQ. V lost 7 bases and J lost 8, with 20 bases in between. The CDR3 consists of 14 residues. This chain's CDR3 is CASTPREGWPEAFF. CDR3 sequence (DNA): TGTGCCAGCACCCCTCGTGAGGGATGGCCCGAAGCTTTCTTT.

The chain links TRBV7-9 to TRBJ2-2; maybe TRBD1 (5 bases). V was trimmed by 5 bases and J by 6 bases, leaving 13 bases between them. Germline CDR1 and CDR2: SEHNR and FQNEAQ (reference sequence). CDR3 length equals 14 residues. Here the CDR3 DNA reads TGTGCCAGCAGCCCCAGGGCTTGGTCCGGGGAGCTGTTTTTT. Its protein is CASSPRAWSGELFF.

The chain is built from TRBV6-5 and TRBJ2-7, with 11 bases aligning to TRBD1. V lost 0 bases, J lost 1 base, and 2 bases stayed unmatched. The CDR3 has 16 amino acids. In germline, CDR1 is MNHEY, CDR2 SVGAGI. This chain's CDR3 is CASSYSGTGGSYEQYF. The DNA for the CDR3 is TGTGCCAGCAGTTACTCTGGGACAGGGGGATCCTACGAGCAGTACTTC.

The genes are TRBV27 and TRBJ1-1; 11 bases are shared with TRBD1. The junction had 5 bases not matched to a gene; V was cut back by 4 bases and J by 7 bases. Germline V gene sequence: CDR1 MNHEY, CDR2 SMNVEV (reference sequence). The CDR3 length is 14 residues. The CDR3 protein is CASSWDRGFGEAFF. The CDR3 DNA sequence: TGTGCCAGCAGTTGGGACAGGGGGTTTGGTGAAGCTTTCTTT.

V usage is TRBV6-5 and J usage is TRBJ2-3; D not resolved. V was shortened by 7 bases and J by 3 bases, with 11 bases between the two germline ends. This CDR3 has 13 residues. CDR1 is MNHEY, CDR2 SVGAGI, per germline. CDR3 DNA: TGTGCCAGCACCAAACTTGAGACAGATACGCAGTATTTT. It encodes CASTKLETDTQYF.

This chain joins TRBV5-1 and TRBJ1-4; 10 nucleotides align to TRBD1. The CDR3 is 16 amino acids. J was trimmed by 7 bases and V by 4 bases; bases with no gene match: 10. Per the germline V gene, CDR1 is SGHRS and CDR2 is YFSETQ. The CDR3 is CASSGLWDRGGEKLFF. CDR3 bases: TGCGCCAGCAGCGGGCTCTGGGACAGGGGAGGTGAAAAACTGTTTTTT.

V usage is TRBV6-6 and J usage is TRBJ1-1; 8 bases fit TRBD1. Germline CDR1 reads MNHNY; CDR2 reads SVGAGI (reference sequence). The CDR3 loop spans 15 amino acids. J lost 1 base, V lost 5 bases, and 6 bases had no gene match. The CDR3 region has the DNA TGTGCCAGCAGTCAGTGGACAGGGAGGAACACTGAAGCTTTCTTT. As protein: CASSQWTGRNTEAFF.

The chain has TRBV6-5 and TRBJ2-5; no clear D gene. V was cut by 8 bases and J by 4 bases, with 11 bases left in between. The CDR3 spans 12 residues. The V gene's germline CDR1 is MNHEY and CDR2 SVGAGI. CDR3 sequence reads: CASSQARETQYF. Written as DNA, the CDR3 is TGTGCCAGCTCTCAGGCCCGAGAGACCCAGTACTTC.

V usage is TRBV7-8 and J usage is TRBJ1-6, with D tentatively TRBD1 (6 bases). CDR3 size: 15 residues. V dropped 3 bases and J dropped 10 bases, with 16 bases sitting between them. Germline V gene data show CDR1 as SGHVS and CDR2 as FQNEAQ. The chain's CDR3 is CASSLLAGEGSPLHF. CDR3 sequence (DNA): TGTGCCAGCAGCTTGTTAGCAGGGGAGGGATCACCCCTCCACTTT.